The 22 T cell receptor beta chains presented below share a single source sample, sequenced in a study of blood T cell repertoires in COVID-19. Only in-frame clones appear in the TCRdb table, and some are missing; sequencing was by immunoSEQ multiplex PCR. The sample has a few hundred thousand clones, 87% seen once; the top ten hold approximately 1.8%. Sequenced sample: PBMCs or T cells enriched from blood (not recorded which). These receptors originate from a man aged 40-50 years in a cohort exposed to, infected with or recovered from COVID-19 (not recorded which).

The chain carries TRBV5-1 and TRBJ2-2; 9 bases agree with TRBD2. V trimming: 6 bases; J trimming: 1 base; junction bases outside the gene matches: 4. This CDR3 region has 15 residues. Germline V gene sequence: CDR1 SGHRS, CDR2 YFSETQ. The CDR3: CASTPRGGNTGELFF. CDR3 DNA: TGCGCCAGCACCCCGCGGGGGGGGAACACCGGGGAGCTGTTTTTT.

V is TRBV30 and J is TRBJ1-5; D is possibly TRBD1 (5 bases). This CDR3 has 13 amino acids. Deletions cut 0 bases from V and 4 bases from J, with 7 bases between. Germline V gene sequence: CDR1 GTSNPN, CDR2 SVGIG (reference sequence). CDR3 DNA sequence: TGTGCCTGGAGTGTACAGGAAAATCAGCCCCAGCATTTT. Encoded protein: CAWSVQENQPQHF.

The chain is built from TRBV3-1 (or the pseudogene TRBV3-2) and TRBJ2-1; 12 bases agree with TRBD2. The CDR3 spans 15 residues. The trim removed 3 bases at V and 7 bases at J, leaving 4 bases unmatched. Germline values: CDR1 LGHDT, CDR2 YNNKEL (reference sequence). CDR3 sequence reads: CASSQGLAGSNEQFF. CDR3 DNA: TGTGCCAGCAGCCAGGGACTAGCGGGTTCTAATGAGCAGTTCTTC.

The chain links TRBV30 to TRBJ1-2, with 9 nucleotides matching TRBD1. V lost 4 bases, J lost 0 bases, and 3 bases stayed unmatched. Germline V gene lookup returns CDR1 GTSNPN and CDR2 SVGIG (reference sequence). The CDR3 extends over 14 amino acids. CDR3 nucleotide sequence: TGTGCCTGGACCGGACAGGGGACTAACTATGGCTACACCTTC. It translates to CAWTGQGTNYGYTF.

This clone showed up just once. For the CDR3, the DNA is TGTGCCAGTAGTATGGAGGGGGGGCGGTATCAGCCCCAGCATTTT. Amino acids: CASSMEGGRYQPQHF. The V call is TRBV19, the J call TRBJ1-5; weak D call: TRBD1 (6 bases). The CDR3 is 15 residues long. Germline loops: CDR1 LNHDA, CDR2 SQIVND (reference sequence). The ends were cut back, 3 bases at V and 5 bases at J, with 14 bases in the middle.

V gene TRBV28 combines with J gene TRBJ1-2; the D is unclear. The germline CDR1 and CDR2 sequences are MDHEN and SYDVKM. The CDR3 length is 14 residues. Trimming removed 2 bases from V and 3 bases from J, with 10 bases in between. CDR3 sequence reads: CASSLEARDYGYTF. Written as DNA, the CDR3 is TGTGCCAGCAGTTTAGAGGCCAGAGACTATGGCTACACCTTC.

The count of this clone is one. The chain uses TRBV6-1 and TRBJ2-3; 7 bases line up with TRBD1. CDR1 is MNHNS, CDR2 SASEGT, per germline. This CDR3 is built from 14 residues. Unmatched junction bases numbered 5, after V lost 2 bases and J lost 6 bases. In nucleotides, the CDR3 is TGTGCCAGCAGTGAAACAGGGGTTGGGGATACGCAGTATTTT. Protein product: CASSETGVGDTQYF.

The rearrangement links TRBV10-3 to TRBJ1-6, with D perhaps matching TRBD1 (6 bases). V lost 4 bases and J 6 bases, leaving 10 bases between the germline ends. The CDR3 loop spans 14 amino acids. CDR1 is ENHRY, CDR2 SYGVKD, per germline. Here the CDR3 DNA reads TGTGCCATCAGTGGAGGGGGTAGTAATTCACCCCTCCACTTT. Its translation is CAISGGGSNSPLHF.

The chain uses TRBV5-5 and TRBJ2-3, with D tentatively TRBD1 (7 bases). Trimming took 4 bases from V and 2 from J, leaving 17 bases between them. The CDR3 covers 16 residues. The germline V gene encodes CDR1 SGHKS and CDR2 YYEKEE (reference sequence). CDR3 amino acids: CASSPRGGTVTDTQYF. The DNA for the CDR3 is TGTGCCAGCAGCCCCCGGGGCGGGACAGTCACAGATACGCAGTATTTT.

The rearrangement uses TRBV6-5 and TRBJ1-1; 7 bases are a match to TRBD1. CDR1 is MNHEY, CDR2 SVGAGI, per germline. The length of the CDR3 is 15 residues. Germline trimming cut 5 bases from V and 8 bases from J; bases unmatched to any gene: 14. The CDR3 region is CASSPTSLTGDEAFF. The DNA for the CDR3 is TGTGCCAGCAGTCCTACTTCCCTAACAGGGGACGAAGCTTTCTTT.

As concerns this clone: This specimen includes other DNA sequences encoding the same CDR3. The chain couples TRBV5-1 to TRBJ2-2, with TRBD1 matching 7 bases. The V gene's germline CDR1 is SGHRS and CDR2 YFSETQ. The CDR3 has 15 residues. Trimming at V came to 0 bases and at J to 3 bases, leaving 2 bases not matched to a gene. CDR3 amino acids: CASSLEGADTGELFF. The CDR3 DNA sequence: TGCGCCAGCAGCTTGGAGGGGGCCGACACCGGGGAGCTGTTTTTT. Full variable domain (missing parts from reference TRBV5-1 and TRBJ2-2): KAGVTQTPRYLIKTRGQQVTLSCSPISGHRSVSWYQQTPGQGLQFLFEYFSETQRNKGNFPGRFSGRQFSNSRSEMNVSTLELGDSALYLCASSLEGADTGELFFGEGSRLTVL.

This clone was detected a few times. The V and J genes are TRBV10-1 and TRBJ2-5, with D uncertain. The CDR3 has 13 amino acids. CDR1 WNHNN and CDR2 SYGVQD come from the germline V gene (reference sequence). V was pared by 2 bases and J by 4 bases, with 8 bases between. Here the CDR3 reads CASSERPGETQYF. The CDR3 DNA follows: TGCGCCAGCAGTGAGCGGCCAGGAGAGACCCAGTACTTC.

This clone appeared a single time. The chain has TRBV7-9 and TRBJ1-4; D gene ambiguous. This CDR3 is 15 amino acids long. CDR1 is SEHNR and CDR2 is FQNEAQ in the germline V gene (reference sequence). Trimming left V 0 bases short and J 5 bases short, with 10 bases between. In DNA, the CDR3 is TGTGCCAGCAGCTTAGCTTCTACAGTCAATGAAAAACTGTTTTTT. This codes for CASSLASTVNEKLFF.

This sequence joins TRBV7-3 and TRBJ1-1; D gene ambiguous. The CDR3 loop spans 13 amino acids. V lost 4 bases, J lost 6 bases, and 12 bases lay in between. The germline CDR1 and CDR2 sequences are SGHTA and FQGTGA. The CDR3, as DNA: TGTGCCAGCAGCTCCGACCCCGGGGCTGAAGCTTTCTTT. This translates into CASSSDPGAEAFF.

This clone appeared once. DNA of the CDR3: TGTGCCAGCACCGGAGGGCGCGAACCGAGCTTCTATGGCTACACCTTC. Protein product: CASTGGREPSFYGYTF. The chain joins TRBV18 to TRBJ1-2; D not resolved. Trimming shortened V by 8 bases and J by 4 bases, and 23 bases separated the two germline ends. Germline CDR1 and CDR2: KGHSH and LQKENI. CDR3 length: 16 residues.

The DNA for the CDR3 is TGTGCCAGCAGCTTAGGTAGTTATTCTGGGGCCAACGTCCTGACTTTC. Translation: CASSLGSYSGANVLTF. The gene calls are TRBV7-9 and TRBJ2-6; no firm D call. V was pared by 1 base and J by 1 base, with 8 bases between. The CDR3 is 16 residues long. Germline lookup yields CDR1 SEHNR and CDR2 FQNEAQ (reference sequence).

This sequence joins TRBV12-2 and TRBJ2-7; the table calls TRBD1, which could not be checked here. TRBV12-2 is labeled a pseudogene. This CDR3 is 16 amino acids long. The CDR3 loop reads CASRSTDRGHSYEQYF. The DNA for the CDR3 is TGTGCAAGTCGCTCCACGGACAGGGGCCACTCCTACGAGCAGTACTTC.

For the CDR3, the DNA is TGCGCCAGCAGTTATAGCGGGAAATCTGCAGATACGCAGTATTTT. Protein product: CASSYSGKSADTQYF. V usage is TRBV10-1 and J usage is TRBJ2-3, with 8 bases that match TRBD2. Germline loops: CDR1 WNHNN, CDR2 SYGVQD (reference sequence). Trimming took 5 bases from V and 4 from J; bases not matched to a gene: 8. The CDR3 consists of 15 residues.

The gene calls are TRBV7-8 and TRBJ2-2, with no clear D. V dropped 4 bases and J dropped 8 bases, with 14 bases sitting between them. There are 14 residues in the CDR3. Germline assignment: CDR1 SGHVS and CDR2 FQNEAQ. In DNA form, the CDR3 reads TGTGCCAGCAGCTCAAGACCAGGCGCTGGGGAGCTGTTTTTT. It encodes CASSSRPGAGELFF.

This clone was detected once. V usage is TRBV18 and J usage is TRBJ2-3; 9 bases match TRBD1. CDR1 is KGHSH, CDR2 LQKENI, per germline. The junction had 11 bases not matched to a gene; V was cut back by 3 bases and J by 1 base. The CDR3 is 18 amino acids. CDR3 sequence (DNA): TGTGCCAGCTCACCCATCCTAATACAGGGGGCAGGCACAGATACGCAGTATTTT. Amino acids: CASSPILIQGAGTDTQYF. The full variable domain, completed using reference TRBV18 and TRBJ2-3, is NAGVMQNPRHLVRRRGQEARLRCSPMKGHSHVYWYRQLPEEGLKFMVYLQKENIIDESGMPKERFSAEFPKEGPSILRIQQVVRGDSAAYFCASSPILIQGAGTDTQYFGPGTRLTVL.

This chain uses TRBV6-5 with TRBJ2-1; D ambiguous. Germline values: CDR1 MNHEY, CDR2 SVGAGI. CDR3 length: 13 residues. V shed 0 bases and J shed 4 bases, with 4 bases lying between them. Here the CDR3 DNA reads TGTGCCAGCAGTTACTCGAGATACAATGAGCAGTTCTTC. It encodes CASSYSRYNEQFF.

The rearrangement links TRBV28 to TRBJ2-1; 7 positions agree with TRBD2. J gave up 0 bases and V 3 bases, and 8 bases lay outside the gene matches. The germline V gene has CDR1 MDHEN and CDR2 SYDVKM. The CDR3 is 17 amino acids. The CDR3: CASSFLETSLSYNEQFF. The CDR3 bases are TGTGCCAGCAGTTTCTTGGAGACTAGCCTCTCCTACAATGAGCAGTTCTTC.